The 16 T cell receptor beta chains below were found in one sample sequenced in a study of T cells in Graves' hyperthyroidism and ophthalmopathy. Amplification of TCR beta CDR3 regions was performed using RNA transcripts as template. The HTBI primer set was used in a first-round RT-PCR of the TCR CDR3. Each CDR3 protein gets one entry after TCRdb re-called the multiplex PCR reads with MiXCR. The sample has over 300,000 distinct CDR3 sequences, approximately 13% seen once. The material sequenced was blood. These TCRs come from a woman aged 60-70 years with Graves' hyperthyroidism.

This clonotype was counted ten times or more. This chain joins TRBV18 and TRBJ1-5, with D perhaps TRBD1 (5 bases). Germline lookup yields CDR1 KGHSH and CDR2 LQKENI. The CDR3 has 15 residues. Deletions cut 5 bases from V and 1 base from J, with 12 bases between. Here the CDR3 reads CASSSSGRSNQPQHF. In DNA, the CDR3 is TGTGCCAGCTCAAGCTCAGGGAGGAGCAATCAGCCCCAGCATTTT.

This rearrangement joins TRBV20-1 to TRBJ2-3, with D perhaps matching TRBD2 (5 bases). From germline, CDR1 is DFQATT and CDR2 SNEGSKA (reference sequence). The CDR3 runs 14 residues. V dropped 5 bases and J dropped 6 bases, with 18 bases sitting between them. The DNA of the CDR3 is TGCAGTGCTTTCCTGACTACCGGTTGGGATACGCAGTATTTT. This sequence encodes CSAFLTTGWDTQYF.

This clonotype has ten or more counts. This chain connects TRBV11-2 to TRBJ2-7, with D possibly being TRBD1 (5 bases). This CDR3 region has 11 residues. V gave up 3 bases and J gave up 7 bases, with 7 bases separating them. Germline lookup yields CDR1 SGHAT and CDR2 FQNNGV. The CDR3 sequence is CASSFQGEQYF. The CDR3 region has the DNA TGTGCCAGCAGCTTCCAGGGAGAGCAGTACTTC. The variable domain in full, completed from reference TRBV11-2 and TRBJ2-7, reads EAGVAQSPRYKIIEKRQSVAFWCNPISGHATLYWYQQILGQGPKLLIQFQNNGVVDDSQLPKDRFSAERLKGVDSTLKIQPAKLEDSAVYLCASSFQGEQYFGPGTRLTVT.

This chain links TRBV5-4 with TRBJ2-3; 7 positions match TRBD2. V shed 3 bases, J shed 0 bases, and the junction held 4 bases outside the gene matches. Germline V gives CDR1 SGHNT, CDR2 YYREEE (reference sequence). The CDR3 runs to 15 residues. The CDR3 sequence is CASSWGLTSTDTQYF. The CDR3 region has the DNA TGTGCCAGCAGCTGGGGACTAACTAGCACAGATACGCAGTATTTT.

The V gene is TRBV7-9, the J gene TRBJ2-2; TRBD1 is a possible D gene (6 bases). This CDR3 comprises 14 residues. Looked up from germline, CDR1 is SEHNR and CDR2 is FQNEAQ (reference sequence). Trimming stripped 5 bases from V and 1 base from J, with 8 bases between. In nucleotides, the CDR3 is TGTGCCAGCAGCAAGGGGGTGAACACCGGGGAGCTGTTTTTT. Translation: CASSKGVNTGELFF.

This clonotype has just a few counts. CDR3: CASSKAPNLQGVDSPLHF. CDR3 nucleotides: TGTGCCAGCAGCAAAGCCCCGAACCTCCAGGGTGTGGATTCACCCCTCCACTTT. The rearrangement uses TRBV7-2 and TRBJ1-6, with D perhaps matching TRBD1 (5 bases). The CDR3 loop spans 18 amino acids. V was cut by 5 bases and J by 8 bases, with 25 bases left in between. Germline-derived CDR1 and CDR2 are SGHTA and FQGNSA.

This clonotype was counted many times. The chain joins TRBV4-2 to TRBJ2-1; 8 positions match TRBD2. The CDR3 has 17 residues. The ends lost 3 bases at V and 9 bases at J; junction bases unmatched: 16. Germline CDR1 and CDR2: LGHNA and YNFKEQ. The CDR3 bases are TGTGCCAGCAGCCAGAGAACCGGGACTAGTGTGGAGAGTGAGCAGTTCTTC. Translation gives CASSQRTGTSVESEQFF.

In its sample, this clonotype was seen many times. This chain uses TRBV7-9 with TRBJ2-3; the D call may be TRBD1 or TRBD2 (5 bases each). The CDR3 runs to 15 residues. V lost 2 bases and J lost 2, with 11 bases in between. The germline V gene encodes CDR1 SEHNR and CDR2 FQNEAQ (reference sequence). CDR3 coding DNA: TGTGCCAGCAGCTTACGACTGGGGGACACAGATACGCAGTATTTT. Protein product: CASSLRLGDTDTQYF. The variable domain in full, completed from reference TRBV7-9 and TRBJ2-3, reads DTGVSQNPRHKITKRGQNVTFRCDPISEHNRLYWYRQTLGQGPEFLTYFQNEAQLEKSRLLSDRFSAERPKGSFSTLEIQRTEQGDSAMYLCASSLRLGDTDTQYFGPGTRLTVL.

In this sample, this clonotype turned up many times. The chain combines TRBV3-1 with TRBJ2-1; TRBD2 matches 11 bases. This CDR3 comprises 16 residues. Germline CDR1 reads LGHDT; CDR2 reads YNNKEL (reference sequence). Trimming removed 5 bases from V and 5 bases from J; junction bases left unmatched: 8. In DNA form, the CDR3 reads TGTGCCAGCAGCTCGGGACTAGCGGAGATCCACAATGAGCAGTTCTTC. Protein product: CASSSGLAEIHNEQFF.

The CDR3 reads CASSSTAQSPYEQYF. The CDR3 nucleotides are TGTGCCAGCAGCTCAACCGCGCAGAGTCCCTACGAGCAGTACTTC. The chain joins TRBV7-9 to TRBJ2-7; D is unclear. Trimming removed 4 bases at V and 2 bases at J, with 15 bases between. CDR1 and CDR2 (germline): SEHNR, FQNEAQ (reference sequence). CDR3 length: 15 amino acids.

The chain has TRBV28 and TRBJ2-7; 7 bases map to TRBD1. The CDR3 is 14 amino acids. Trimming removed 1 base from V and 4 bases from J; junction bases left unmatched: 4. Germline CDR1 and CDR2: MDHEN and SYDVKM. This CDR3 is CASSLYGTVYEQYF. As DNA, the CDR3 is TGTGCCAGCAGTTTATACGGGACAGTATACGAGCAGTACTTC.

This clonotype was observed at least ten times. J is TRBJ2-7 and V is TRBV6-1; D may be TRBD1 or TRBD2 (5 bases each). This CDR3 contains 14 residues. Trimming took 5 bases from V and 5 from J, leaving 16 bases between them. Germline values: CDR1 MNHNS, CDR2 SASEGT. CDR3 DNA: TGTGCCAGCAGTTACTTGGGCAGGGACGACGAGCAGTACTTC. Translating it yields CASSYLGRDDEQYF.

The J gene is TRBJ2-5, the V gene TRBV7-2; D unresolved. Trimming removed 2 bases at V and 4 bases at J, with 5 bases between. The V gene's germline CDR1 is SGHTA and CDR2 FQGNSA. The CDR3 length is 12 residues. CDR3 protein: CASSLNVETQYF. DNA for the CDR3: TGTGCCAGCAGCTTAAATGTAGAGACCCAGTACTTC.

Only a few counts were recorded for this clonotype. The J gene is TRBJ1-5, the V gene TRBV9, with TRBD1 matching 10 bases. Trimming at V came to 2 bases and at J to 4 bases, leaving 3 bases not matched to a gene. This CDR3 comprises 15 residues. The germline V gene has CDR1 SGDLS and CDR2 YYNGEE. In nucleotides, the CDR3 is TGTGCCAGCAGCGTCGGGACAGGGGAAAATCAGCCCCAGCATTTT. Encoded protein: CASSVGTGENQPQHF. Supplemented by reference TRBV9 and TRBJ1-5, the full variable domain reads DSGVTQTPKHLITATGQRVTLRCSPRSGDLSVYWYQQSLDQGLQFLIQYYNGEERAKGNILERFSAQQFPDLHSELNLSSLELGDSALYFCASSVGTGENQPQHFGDGTRLSIL.

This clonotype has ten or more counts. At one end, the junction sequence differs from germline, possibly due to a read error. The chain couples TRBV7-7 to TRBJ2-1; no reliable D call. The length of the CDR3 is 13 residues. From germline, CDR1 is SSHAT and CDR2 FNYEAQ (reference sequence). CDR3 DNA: TGTGCTAGCAGCTTAGATCTTAACGATGAGCAGTTCTTC. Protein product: CASSLDLNDEQFF.

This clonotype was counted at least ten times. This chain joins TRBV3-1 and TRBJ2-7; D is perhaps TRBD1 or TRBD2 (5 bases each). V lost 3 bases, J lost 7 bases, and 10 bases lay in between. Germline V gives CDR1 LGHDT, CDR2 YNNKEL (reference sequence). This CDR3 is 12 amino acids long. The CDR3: CASSQGPGEQYF. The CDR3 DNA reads TGTGCCAGCAGCCAGGGGCCGGGGGAGCAGTACTTC.